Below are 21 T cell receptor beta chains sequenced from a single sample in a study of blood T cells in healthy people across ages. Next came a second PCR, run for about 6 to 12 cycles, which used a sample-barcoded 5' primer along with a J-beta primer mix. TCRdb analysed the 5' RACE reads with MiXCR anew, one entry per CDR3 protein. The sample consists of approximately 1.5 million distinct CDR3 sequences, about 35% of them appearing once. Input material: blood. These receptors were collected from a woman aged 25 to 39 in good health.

The chain's CDR3 is CGGVRGLGPDTQYF. The CDR3 coding sequence is TGCGGCGGAGTGAGAGGCCTGGGACCAGATACGCAGTATTTT. The V gene is TRBV29-1, the J gene TRBJ2-3; D assignment may be TRBD1 or TRBD2 (5 bases each). CDR3 size: 14 residues. Germline CDR1 and CDR2: SQVTM and ANQGSEA.

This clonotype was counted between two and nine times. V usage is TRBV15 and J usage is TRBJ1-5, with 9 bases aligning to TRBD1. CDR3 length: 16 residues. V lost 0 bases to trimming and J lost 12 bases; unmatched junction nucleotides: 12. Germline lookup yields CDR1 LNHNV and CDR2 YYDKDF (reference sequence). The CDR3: CATSREYGTGFTLQHF. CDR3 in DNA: TGTGCCACCAGCAGAGAATATGGGACAGGGTTTACTCTCCAGCATTTT.

Here the CDR3 DNA reads TGTGCCAGCAGCTCGGGACCGCCAAACACCGGGGAGCTGTTTTTT. It encodes CASSSGPPNTGELFF. The V and J genes are TRBV11-3 and TRBJ2-2, with D perhaps assigned TRBD1 or TRBD2 (5 bases each). This CDR3 has 15 residues. Germline V gene data show CDR1 as SGHNT and CDR2 as YENEEA. The ends were cut back, 4 bases at V and 2 bases at J, with 11 bases in the middle.

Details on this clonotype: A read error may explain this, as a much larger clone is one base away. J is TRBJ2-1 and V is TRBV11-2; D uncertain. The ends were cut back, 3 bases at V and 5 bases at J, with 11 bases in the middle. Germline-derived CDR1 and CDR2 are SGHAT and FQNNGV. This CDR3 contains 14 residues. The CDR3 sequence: CASSLLRQNNEQFF. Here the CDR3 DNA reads TGTGCCAGCAGCTTGCTTCGGCAGAACAATGAGCAGTTCTTC.

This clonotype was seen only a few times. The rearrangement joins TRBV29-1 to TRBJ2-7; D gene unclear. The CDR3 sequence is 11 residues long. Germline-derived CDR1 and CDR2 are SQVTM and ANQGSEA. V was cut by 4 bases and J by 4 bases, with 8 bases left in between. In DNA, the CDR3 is TGCAGCGTTGTCGACGGTTACGAGCAGTACTTC. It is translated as CSVVDGYEQYF.

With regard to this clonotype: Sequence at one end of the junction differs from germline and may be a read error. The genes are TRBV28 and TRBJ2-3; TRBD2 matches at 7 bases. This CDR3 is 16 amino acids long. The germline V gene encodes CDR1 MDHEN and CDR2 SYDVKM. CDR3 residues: CASSLSGGSLIGTRYF. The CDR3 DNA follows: TGTGCCAGCAGTTTATCGGGCGGGAGTCTTATCGGTACGCGGTATTTT.

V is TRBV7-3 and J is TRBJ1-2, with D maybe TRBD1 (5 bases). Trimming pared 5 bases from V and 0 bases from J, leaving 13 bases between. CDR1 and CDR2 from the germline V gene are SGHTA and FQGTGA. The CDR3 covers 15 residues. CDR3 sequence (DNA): TGTGCCAGCAGCCTCCAGGGAGACCCTAACTATGGCTACACCTTC. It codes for CASSLQGDPNYGYTF.

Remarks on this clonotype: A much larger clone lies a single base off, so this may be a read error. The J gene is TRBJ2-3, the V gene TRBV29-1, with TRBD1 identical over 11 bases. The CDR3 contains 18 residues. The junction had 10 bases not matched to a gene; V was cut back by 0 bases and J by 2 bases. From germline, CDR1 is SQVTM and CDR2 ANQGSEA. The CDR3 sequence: CSVEDPRDRGGYTDTQYF. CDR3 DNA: TGCAGCGTTGAAGATCCCCGGGACAGGGGGGGATACACAGATACGCAGTATTTT.

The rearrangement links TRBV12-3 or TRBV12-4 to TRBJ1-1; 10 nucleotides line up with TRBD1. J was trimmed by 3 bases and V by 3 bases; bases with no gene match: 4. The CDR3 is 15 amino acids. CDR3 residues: CASSFRDRGHTEAFF. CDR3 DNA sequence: TGTGCCAGCAGTTTTAGGGACAGGGGACACACTGAAGCTTTCTTT.

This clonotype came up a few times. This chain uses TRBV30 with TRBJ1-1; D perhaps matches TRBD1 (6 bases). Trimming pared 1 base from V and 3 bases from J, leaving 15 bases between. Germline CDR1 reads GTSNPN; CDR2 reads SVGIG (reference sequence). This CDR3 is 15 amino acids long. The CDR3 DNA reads TGTGCCTGGAGTGAAGGACAGCCTGGGCACACTGAAGCTTTCTTT. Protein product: CAWSEGQPGHTEAFF.

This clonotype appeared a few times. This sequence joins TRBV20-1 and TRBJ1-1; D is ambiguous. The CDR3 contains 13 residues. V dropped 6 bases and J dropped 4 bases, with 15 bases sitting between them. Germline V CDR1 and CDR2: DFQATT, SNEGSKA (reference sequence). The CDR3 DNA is TGCAGTGCCAATCTAGTTTGGGTCACTGAAGCTTTCTTT. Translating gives CSANLVWVTEAFF.

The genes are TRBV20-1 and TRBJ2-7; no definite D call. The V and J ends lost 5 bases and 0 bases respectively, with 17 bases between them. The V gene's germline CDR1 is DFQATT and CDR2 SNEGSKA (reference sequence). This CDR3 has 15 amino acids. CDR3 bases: TGCAGTGCTGGTAGTTGGCGGCAGCTCTCCTACGAGCAGTACTTC. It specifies CSAGSWRQLSYEQYF.

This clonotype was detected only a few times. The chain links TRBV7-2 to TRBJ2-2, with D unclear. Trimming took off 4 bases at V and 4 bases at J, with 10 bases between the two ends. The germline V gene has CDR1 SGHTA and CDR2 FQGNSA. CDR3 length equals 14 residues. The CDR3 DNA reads TGTGCCAGCAGCTGGGTTATGGGCACCGGGGAGCTGTTTTTT. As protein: CASSWVMGTGELFF.

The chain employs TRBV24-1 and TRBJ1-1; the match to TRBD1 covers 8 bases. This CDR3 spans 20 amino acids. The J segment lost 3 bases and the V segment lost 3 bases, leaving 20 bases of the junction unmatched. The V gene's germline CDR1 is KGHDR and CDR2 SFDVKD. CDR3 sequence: CATSDIDRDRIPSRDTEAFF. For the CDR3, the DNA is TGTGCCACCAGTGATATCGACCGGGACAGGATCCCTTCACGGGACACTGAAGCTTTCTTT.

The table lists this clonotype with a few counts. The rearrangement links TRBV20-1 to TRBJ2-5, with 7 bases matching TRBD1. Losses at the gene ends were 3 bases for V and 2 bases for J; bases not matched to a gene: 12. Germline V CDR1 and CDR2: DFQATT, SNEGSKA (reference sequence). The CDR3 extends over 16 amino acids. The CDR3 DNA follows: TGCAGTGCTAGCGACCTTGGACAGGCAATACAAGAGACCCAGTACTTC. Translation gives CSASDLGQAIQETQYF.

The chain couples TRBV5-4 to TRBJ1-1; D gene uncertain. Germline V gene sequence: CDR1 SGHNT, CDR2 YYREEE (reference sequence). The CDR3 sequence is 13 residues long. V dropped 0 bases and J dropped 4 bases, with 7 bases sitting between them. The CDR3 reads CASSLEEGTEAFF. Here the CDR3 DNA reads TGTGCCAGCAGCTTGGAGGAGGGCACTGAAGCTTTCTTT.

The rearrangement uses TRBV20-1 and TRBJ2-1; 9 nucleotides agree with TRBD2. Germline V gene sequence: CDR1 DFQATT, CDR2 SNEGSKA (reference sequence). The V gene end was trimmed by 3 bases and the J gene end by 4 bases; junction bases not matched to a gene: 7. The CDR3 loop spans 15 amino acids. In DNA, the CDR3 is TGCAGTGCTAGTGGCCGGCTAGCGGGATACAATGAGCAGTTCTTC. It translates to CSASGRLAGYNEQFF.

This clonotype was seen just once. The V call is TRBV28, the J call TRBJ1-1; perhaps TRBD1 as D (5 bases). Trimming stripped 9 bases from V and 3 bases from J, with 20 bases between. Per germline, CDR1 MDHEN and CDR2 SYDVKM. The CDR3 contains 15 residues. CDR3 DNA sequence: TGTGCCAGTCGCTCCAGGAGGGGAACGTACACTGAAGCTTTCTTT. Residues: CASRSRRGTYTEAFF. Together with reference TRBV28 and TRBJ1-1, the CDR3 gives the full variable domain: DVKVTQSSRYLVKRTGEKVFLECVQDMDHENMFWYRQDPGLGLRLIYFSYDVKMKEKGDIPEGYSVSREKKERFSLILESASTNQTSMYLCASRSRRGTYTEAFFGQGTRLTVV.

The CDR3 DNA reads TGTGCCAGCAGTGATTTCGGTCGGTTGAACACTGAAGCTTTCTTT. It codes for CASSDFGRLNTEAFF. The chain combines TRBV2 with TRBJ1-1; D is ambiguous. The germline V gene encodes CDR1 SNHLY and CDR2 FYNNEI. The CDR3 contains 15 residues. V lost 3 bases and J 0 bases, leaving 11 bases between the germline ends. The full variable domain, its missing parts supplied by reference TRBV2 and TRBJ1-1, is EPEVTQTPSHQVTQMGQEVILRCVPISNHLYFYWYRQILGQKVEFLVSFYNNEISEKSEIFDDQFSVERPDGSNFTLKIRSTKLEDSAMYFCASSDFGRLNTEAFFGQGTRLTVV.

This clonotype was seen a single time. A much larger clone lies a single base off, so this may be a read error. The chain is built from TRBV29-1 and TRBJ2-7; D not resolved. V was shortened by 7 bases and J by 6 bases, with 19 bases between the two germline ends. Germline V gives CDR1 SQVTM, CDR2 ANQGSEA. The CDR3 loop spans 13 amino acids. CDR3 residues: CSDSSRGASEQYF. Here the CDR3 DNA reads TGCAGCGACTCGTCGAGAGGAGCGTCCGAGCAGTACTTC.

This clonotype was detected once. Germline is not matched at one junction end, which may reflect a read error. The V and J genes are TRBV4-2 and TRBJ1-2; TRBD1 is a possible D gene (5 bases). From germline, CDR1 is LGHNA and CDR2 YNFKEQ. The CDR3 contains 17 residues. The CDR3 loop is CAGSQAYSGAHNYGYTF. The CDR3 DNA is TGTGCCGGCAGCCAAGCATATTCCGGGGCGCATAACTATGGCTACACCTTC.